This T cell receptor (beta chain) is from a study of tumor and adjacent non-tumor tissue in lung cancer. This sample's RNA came from whole unsorted tissue. This clonotype was recorded at least ten times. Its specificity is unknown. General study results and limits: Significantly higher TCR diversity was found in tumor than normal lung.

A modified ARM-PCR protocol with three rounds of nested PCR amplified TCRbeta. TCRdb itself ran the multiplex PCR reads through MiXCR, one entry per CDR3 protein. The sample records about 75,000 distinct CDR3 sequences, around four fifths being singletons. The sequence derives from a woman aged 50 to 60 with non-small cell lung cancer. The sequenced material came from lung tumor tissue.

The CDR3 spells CASGTTGTNEKLFF. CDR3 bases: TGTGCCAGCGGGACGACAGGGACTAATGAAAAACTGTTTTTT. The genes are TRBV28 and TRBJ1-4; 7 nucleotides match TRBD1. V was pared by 8 bases and J by 2 bases, with 5 bases of the junction left unmatched. This CDR3 spans 14 amino acids. Germline V gives CDR1 MDHEN, CDR2 SYDVKM.